Listed below are T cell receptor beta chains from one sample, sequenced in a study of beta chain bispecific antibodies for T cell cancers. Antigens for these TCRs are unknown. TCRdb called the 5' RACE reads again in MiXCR, with one record for every CDR3 protein. Of just over 20,000 distinct CDR3 sequences listed, less than 3% are singletons. Input material: healthy donor T cells cultured with leukemia cells. These receptors were collected from a human donor in good health. Some clones in this sample may be carry-over from other donors' samples. The CDR3 runs from the conserved cysteine through the conserved F or W. Fields, in order: J gene, clone size, V gene, D gene, CDR3 DNA, CDR3 protein. The D gene is left open where the match is weak. Size is stated for part of the rows, as once, few or many counts, or as a class when the clone is expanded.

J: TRBJ2-5
size: many
V: TRBV7-9
D: .
DNA: TGTGCCAGCAGCGCCCGGCTGGGAACGATGGAGACCCAGTACTTC
CDR3: CASSARLGTMETQYF

J: TRBJ2-4
size: many
V: TRBV12-3/TRBV12-4
D: .
DNA: TGTGCCAGCAGTTTAGCGGTCGGGACACTGGGGGTCGGGAACATTCAGTACTTC
CDR3: CASSLAVGTLGVGNIQYF

J: TRBJ1-1
size: many
V: TRBV6-1
D: .
DNA: TGTGCCAGCAGTTCCACGGGAGGCCCCGCTGGGGCTTTCTTT
CDR3: CASSSTGGPAGAFF

J: TRBJ2-7
size: few
V: TRBV5-1
D: .
DNA: TGCGCCAGCAGGGACGGAGGAACCTCCTACGAGCAGTACTTC
CDR3: CASRDGGTSYEQYF

J: TRBJ1-1
size: many
V: TRBV13
D: .
DNA: TGTGCCAGCAGACAAAATGACAGGAACACTGAAGCTTTCTTT
CDR3: CASRQNDRNTEAFF

J: TRBJ2-1
size: many
V: TRBV5-1
D: TRBD2
DNA: TGCGCCAGCAGCTCTAGCGGGGGGTTCAATGAGCAGTTCTTC
CDR3: CASSSSGGFNEQFF

J: TRBJ1-6
size: many
V: TRBV14
D: .
DNA: TGTGCCAGCAGCCAAGCGCGGAACTCACCCCTCCACTTT
CDR3: CASSQARNSPLHF

J: TRBJ1-4
size: few
V: TRBV7-6
D: .
DNA: TGTGCCAGCAGCTTAGGAGCGAATAATGAAAAACTGTTTTTT
CDR3: CASSLGANNEKLFF

J: TRBJ1-1
size: many
V: TRBV20-1
D: .
DNA: TGCAGTGCTAGAGGACAAAAAGAAGCTTTCTTT
CDR3: CSARGQKEAFF

J: TRBJ2-1
size: many
V: TRBV9
D: .
DNA: TGTGCCAGCAGCCCACCGGGACCCAGCTACAATGAGCAGTTCTTC
CDR3: CASSPPGPSYNEQFF

J: TRBJ2-3
size: few
V: TRBV11-3
D: .
DNA: TGTGCCAGCAGCCTCGGACTAACGGGGGCCGTCGATACGCAGTATTTT
CDR3: CASSLGLTGAVDTQYF

J: TRBJ2-7
size: many
V: TRBV12-3/TRBV12-4
D: .
DNA: TGTGCCAGCACCCTTTCTGGTTACGAGCAGTACTTC
CDR3: CASTLSGYEQYF

J: TRBJ2-7
size: .
V: TRBV6-1
D: .
DNA: TGTGCCAGCAGTGAACAGGGTACCTTCTCCTACGAGCAGTACTTC
CDR3: CASSEQGTFSYEQYF

J: TRBJ2-1
size: few
V: TRBV19
D: TRBD2
DNA: TGTGCCAGTAGTTGGGGGAGCGGGGGCTACAATGAGCAGTTCTTC
CDR3: CASSWGSGGYNEQFF

J: TRBJ2-5
size: many
V: TRBV5-1
D: .
DNA: TGCGCCAGCAGCTTGTCCCCGGGGGACCAAGAGACCCAGTACTTC
CDR3: CASSLSPGDQETQYF

J: TRBJ1-5
size: few
V: TRBV20-1
D: TRBD1
DNA: TGCAGTGCTAGAGATCTTACAGGGGGCGCAGATCAGCCCCAGCATTTT
CDR3: CSARDLTGGADQPQHF

J: TRBJ1-1
size: many
V: TRBV6-4
D: .
DNA: TGTGCCAGCAGTCCATCAGAAGGATACACTGAAGCTTTCTTT
CDR3: CASSPSEGYTEAFF

J: TRBJ2-7
size: many
V: TRBV5-1
D: .
DNA: TGCGCCAGCAGACCTGAGGAATCAGTTTTCTACGAGCAGTACTTC
CDR3: CASRPEESVFYEQYF

J: TRBJ1-5
size: many
V: TRBV20-1
D: .
DNA: TGCAGTGCTAGTAGAGGGGTTCAGCCCCAGCATTTT
CDR3: CSASRGVQPQHF

J: TRBJ2-3
size: many
V: TRBV14
D: TRBD1
DNA: TGTGCCAGCAGCCCACAGGGGCGCACAGATACGCAGTATTTT
CDR3: CASSPQGRTDTQYF

J: TRBJ2-5
size: many
V: TRBV7-9
D: .
DNA: TGTGCCAGCAGCCCCCCCGGGCTAAAGGGAAGGGAGACCCAGTACTTC
CDR3: CASSPPGLKGRETQYF

J: TRBJ2-2
size: medium-sized
V: TRBV6-6
D: .
DNA: TGTGCCAGCAGCACGAGCCTTGCCGGGGAGCTGTTTTTT
CDR3: CASSTSLAGELFF

J: TRBJ1-1
size: many
V: TRBV30
D: .
DNA: TGTGCCTGGAGTGTACTTAGGGTGCCCACTGAAGCTTTCTTT
CDR3: CAWSVLRVPTEAFF

J: TRBJ2-2
size: .
V: TRBV6-5
D: TRBD2
DNA: TGTGCCAGCAGTACTTTAGCGGGGGCGAACACCGGGGAGCTGTTTTTT
CDR3: CASSTLAGANTGELFF

J: TRBJ1-1
size: many
V: TRBV20-1
D: .
DNA: TGCAGTGCTCCCCAGGCCACCTCAGTGACGGGAAATGAAGCTTTCTTT
CDR3: CSAPQATSVTGNEAFF

J: TRBJ2-7
size: many
V: TRBV2
D: .
DNA: TGTGCCAGCAGACCCGACAGTAGCTCCTACGAGCAGTACTTC
CDR3: CASRPDSSSYEQYF

J: TRBJ2-1
size: many
V: TRBV7-9
D: TRBD2
DNA: TGTGCCAGCAGTTCTAGCGGCGAAAAAGATGAGCAGTTCTTC
CDR3: CASSSSGEKDEQFF

J: TRBJ2-2
size: many
V: TRBV12-3/TRBV12-4
D: .
DNA: TGTGCCAGCAGTTTAACCCAGCAGGTCGGGGAGCTGTTTTTT
CDR3: CASSLTQQVGELFF

J: TRBJ2-7
size: many
V: TRBV3-1
D: TRBD1
DNA: TGTGCCAGCAGCGAGGGACAGGGAATCTACGAGCAGTACTTC
CDR3: CASSEGQGIYEQYF

J: TRBJ2-3
size: many
V: TRBV5-1
D: TRBD2
DNA: TGCGCCAGCAGCGCGACTAGCGGATTTCCCACAGATACGCAGTATTTT
CDR3: CASSATSGFPTDTQYF

J: TRBJ1-1
size: many
V: TRBV9
D: .
DNA: TGTGCCAGCAGCGTAGCCGGGGACACTGAAGCTTTCTTT
CDR3: CASSVAGDTEAFF

J: TRBJ1-2
size: many
V: TRBV13
D: TRBD1
DNA: TGTGCCAGCAGCATGGGACAGGGGGGCTATGGCTACACCTTC
CDR3: CASSMGQGGYGYTF